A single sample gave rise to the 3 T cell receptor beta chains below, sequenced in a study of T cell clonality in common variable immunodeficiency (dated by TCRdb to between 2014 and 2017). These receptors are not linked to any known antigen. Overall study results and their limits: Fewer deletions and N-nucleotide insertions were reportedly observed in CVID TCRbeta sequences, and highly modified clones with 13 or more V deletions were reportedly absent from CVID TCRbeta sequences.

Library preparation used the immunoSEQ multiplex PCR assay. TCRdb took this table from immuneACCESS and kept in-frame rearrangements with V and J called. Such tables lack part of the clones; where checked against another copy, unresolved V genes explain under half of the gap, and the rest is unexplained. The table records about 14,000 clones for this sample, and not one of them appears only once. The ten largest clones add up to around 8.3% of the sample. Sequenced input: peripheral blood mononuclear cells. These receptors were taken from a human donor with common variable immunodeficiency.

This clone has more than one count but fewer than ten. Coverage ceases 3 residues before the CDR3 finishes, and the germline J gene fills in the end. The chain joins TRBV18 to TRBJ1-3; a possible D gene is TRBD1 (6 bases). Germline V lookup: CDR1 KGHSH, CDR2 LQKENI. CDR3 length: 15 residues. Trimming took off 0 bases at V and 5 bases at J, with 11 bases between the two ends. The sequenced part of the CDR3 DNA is TGTGCCAGCTCACCACCCACAGGGCGTAGAAACACC. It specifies CASSPPTGRRNT. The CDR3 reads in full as CASSPPTGRRNTIYF.

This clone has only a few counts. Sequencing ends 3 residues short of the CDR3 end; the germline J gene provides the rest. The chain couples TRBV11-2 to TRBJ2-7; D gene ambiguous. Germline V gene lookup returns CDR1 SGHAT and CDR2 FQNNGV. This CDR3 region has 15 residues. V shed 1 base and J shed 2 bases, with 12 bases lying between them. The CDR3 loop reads CASSLGASPTYEQYF. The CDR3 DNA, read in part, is TGTGCCAGCAGCTTAGGGGCCAGCCCTACCTACGAG. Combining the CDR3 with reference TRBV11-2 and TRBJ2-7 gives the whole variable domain EAGVAQSPRYKIIEKRQSVAFWCNPISGHATLYWYQQILGQGPKLLIQFQNNGVVDDSQLPKDRFSAERLKGVDSTLKIQPAKLEDSAVYLCASSLGASPTYEQYFGPGTRLTVT.

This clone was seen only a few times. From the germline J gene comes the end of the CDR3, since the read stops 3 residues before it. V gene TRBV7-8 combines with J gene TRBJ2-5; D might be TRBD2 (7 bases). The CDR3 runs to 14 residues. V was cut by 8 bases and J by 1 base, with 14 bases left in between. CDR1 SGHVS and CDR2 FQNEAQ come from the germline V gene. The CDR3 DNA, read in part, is TGTGCCAGCTTCCCGGGGGGCCCCCAAGAGACC. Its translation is CASFPGGPQET. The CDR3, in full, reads CASFPGGPQETQYF.